Detailed here is one T cell receptor beta chain. Its specificity is unknown. In generating TCR beta cDNA, 5'RACE template switching with UMIs was used. TCRdb processed the 5' RACE reads again and assigns one entry to each CDR3 protein, with no DNA. Its listing shows fewer than 400,000 distinct CDR3 sequences. The CDR3 runs to 14 residues. Per the germline V gene, CDR1 is SGHRS and CDR2 is YFSETQ. This entry comes from a study of T cells expressing NK-cell markers. Study summary: The TCR beta repertoires originated in sorted CD3+CD56+NKG2C+, CD3+CD56+NKG2C- and CD3+CD56-NKG2C+ T cells. The study sequenced eight donors, seven HCMV-seropositive and one seronegative. Study-level results: The study did not resolve the HCMV specificity of expanded NKG2C+ T cell clones.

The chain carries TRBV5-1 and TRBJ2-1; the D call from TCRdb, TRBD1, cannot be confirmed without DNA. The receptor comes from a woman aged 50 to 65 in good health. Source material: blood T cells: a sorted CD56 or NKG2C T cell subset, CD4+ or CD8+ T cells, or bulk PBMC T cells (not recorded which). The CDR3 sequence is CASIRGQGNLKQFF.